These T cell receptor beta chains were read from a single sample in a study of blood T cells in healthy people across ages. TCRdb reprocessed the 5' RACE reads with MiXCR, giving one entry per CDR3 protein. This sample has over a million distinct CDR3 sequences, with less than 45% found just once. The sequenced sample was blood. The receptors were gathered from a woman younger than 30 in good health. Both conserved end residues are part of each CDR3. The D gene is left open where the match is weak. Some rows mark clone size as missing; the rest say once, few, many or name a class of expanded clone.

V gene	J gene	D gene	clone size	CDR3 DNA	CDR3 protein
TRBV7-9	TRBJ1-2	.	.	TGTGCCAGCAGCTCTACGGAGGACTATGGCTACACCTTC	CASSSTEDYGYTF
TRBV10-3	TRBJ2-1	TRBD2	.	TGTGCCATCAGTGAGTCGGGGTCTAGCGGGGGGAACTACAATGAGCAGTTCTTC	CAISESGSSGGNYNEQFF
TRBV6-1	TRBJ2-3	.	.	TGTGCCAGCAGCCTGAGGGATCGACTAGTCGGCCCCACAGATACGCAGTATTTT	CASSLRDRLVGPTDTQYF
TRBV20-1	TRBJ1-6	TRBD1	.	TGCAGTGTCCCGACAGGGGGTAACTCACCCCTCCACTTT	CSVPTGGNSPLHF
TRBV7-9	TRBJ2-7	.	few	TGTGCCAGCAGCTTACCCTCGACAGGCTACGAGCAGTACTTC	CASSLPSTGYEQYF
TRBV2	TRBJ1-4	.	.	TGTGCCAGCACCGGACCGGGACAACTTAATGAAAAACTGTTTTTT	CASTGPGQLNEKLFF
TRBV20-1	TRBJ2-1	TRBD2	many	TGCAGTGCTAGTTGGGTAGCGGGGGATGAGCAGTTCTTC	CSASWVAGDEQFF
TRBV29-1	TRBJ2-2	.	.	TGCAGCGTTGCGTTTGGAAACACCGGGGAGCTGTTTTTT	CSVAFGNTGELFF
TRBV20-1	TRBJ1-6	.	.	TGCAGTGCCACAAAAGACAGGAATTCACCCCTCCACTTT	CSATKDRNSPLHF
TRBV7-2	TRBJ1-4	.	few	TGTGCCAGCAGCCTGGAAACAGGGATTAGGGAAAAACTGTTTTTT	CASSLETGIREKLFF
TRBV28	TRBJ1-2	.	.	TGTGCCAGCAGTTTATCGAACTCCGGACTCTATGGCTACACCTTC	CASSLSNSGLYGYTF
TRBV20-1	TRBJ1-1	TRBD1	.	TGCAGTGCTAGAGATGGGGGGACAGGGGGTTCTGAAGCTTTCTTT	CSARDGGTGGSEAFF
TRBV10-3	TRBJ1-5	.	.	TGTGCCATCAGTGAAGACAGAAGGAATCAGCCCCAGCATTTT	CAISEDRRNQPQHF
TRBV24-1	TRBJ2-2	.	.	TGTGCCACCCCATCCGGGGAGCTGTTTTTT	CATPSGELFF
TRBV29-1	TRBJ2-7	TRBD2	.	TGCAGCGTTGAATCGGCTAGCGGGAGTTACAATGAGCAGTACTTC	CSVESASGSYNEQYF
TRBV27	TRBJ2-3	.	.	TGTGCCAGCAGCAGAAGACAGGCTCGCACAGATACGCAGTATTTT	CASSRRQARTDTQYF
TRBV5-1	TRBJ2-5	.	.	TGCGCCAGCAGCTTTGGCGGGATCCCAGAGACCCAGTACTTC	CASSFGGIPETQYF
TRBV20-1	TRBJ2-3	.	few	TGCAGTATTAACAGGGTCACAGATACGCAGTATTTT	CSINRVTDTQYF
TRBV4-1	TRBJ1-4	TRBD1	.	TGCGCCAGCAGCCGAAAACAGGGGAGTGAAAAACTGTTTTTT	CASSRKQGSEKLFF
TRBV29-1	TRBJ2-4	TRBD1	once	TGCAGCGCCGAAGGGGGACAGGGCCTAGCCAAAAACATTCAGTACTTC	CSAEGGQGLAKNIQYF
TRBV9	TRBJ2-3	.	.	TGTGCCAGCAGCGTAGGAACCGGGGATTGGGGTACGCAGTATTTT	CASSVGTGDWGTQYF
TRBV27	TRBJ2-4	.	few	TGTGCCAGCAGTTCCGGATTCTTAGCCAAAAACATTCAGTACTTC	CASSSGFLAKNIQYF
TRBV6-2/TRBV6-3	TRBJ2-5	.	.	TGTGCCAGCAGTAACCAACACTATTATAACAATGAGCAGTACTTC	CASSNQHYYNNEQYF
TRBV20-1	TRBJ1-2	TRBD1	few	TGCAGTGCGGGACAGGGGGCACGTTGGGGCTATGGCTACACCTTC	CSAGQGARWGYGYTF
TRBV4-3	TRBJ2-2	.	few	TGCGCCAGCAGCCAGGGGGCAGGGGCGGTCACCGGGGAGCTGTTTTTT	CASSQGAGAVTGELFF
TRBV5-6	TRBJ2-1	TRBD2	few	TGTGCCAGCAGCTTGCTCTCCCCGGGAGGGTCCTACAATGAGCAGTTCTTC	CASSLLSPGGSYNEQFF
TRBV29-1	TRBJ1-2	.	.	TGCAGCGTCAAGGGACCCTTAGATGGCTACACCTTC	CSVKGPLDGYTF
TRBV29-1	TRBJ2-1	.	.	TGCAGCGTTGTGGGGCCCAACAATGAGCAGTTCTTC	CSVVGPNNEQFF
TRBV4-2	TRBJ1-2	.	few	TGTGCCAGCAGCCATCCGGGCCTGCCTCTCTATGGCTACACCTTC	CASSHPGLPLYGYTF
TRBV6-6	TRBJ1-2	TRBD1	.	TGTGCCATCTACGGGGACAGTGGGTATGGCTACACCTTC	CAIYGDSGYGYTF
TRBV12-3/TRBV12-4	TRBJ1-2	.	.	TGTGCCAGCAGCCCCGGTCCGAGGGGCTACACCTTC	CASSPGPRGYTF
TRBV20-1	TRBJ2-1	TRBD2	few	TGCAGTGCTAGGATGGGACTAGCGGTCTACAATGAGCAGTTCTTC	CSARMGLAVYNEQFF
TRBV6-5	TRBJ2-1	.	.	TGTGCCAGCAGTGACGCAGGTAACAATGAGCAGTTCTTC	CASSDAGNNEQFF
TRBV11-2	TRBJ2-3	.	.	TGTGCCAGCAGCTTAGATCTAGCCCGATGGGCAGATACGCAGTATTTT	CASSLDLARWADTQYF
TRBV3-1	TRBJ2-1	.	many	TGTGCCAGCAGCCAACGGGGCGCGAGCTACAATGAGCAGTTCTTC	CASSQRGASYNEQFF
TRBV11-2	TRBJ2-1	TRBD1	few	TGTGCCAGCAGCTTAGAACAGGGGGCTTTGGATGAGCAGTTCTTC	CASSLEQGALDEQFF
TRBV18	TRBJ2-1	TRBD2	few	TGTGCCAGCTCACCATCGACGGGACTAGCCCACAATGAGCGGTTCTTC	CASSPSTGLAHNERFF
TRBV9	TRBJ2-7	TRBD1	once	TGTGCCAGCAGCGTTGGGGGACAGACTTACAATGAGCAGTACTTC	CASSVGGQTYNEQYF
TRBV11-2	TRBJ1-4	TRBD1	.	TGTGCCAGCAGCTCCCGGACAGGTCCTTGGGAAAAACTGTTTTTT	CASSSRTGPWEKLFF
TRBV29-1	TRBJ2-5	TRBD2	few	TGCAGCGTTGGTCCAGCGGGAGGGAGGGAGACCCAGTACTTC	CSVGPAGGRETQYF
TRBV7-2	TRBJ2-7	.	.	TGTGCCAGCAGCTACTTCTCCACCGGAATGGAGGAGCAGTACTTC	CASSYFSTGMEEQYF
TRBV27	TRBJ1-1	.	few	TGTGCCAGCAGTTTACAAGGGATAGGCACTGAAGCTTTCTTT	CASSLQGIGTEAFF
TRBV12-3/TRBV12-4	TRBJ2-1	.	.	TGTGCCAGCAGTTTCCGCGGGACGGCCAGCAATGAGCAGTTCTTC	CASSFRGTASNEQFF
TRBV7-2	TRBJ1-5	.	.	TGTGCCGGCAGCTTAGTCCCGACTGGCGGGTACAATCGGCCCCAGCATTTT	CAGSLVPTGGYNRPQHF
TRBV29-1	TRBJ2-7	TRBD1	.	TGCAGCGTTGAGGACAGGATTCGCGAGCAGTACTTC	CSVEDRIREQYF
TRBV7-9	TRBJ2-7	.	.	TGTGCCAGCCAGCAGGGGACCTACAATGAGCAGTACTTC	CASQQGTYNEQYF
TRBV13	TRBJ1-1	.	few	TGTGCCAGCAGCCGTAAGCGGGAGGGTACTGAAGCTTTCTTT	CASSRKREGTEAFF
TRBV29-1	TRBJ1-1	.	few	TGCAGCGTTGCCAATCGCGGACGCATGAACACTGAAGCTTTCTTT	CSVANRGRMNTEAFF
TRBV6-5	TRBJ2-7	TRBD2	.	TGTGCCAGCAACCGACTAGCGGCATCATACGAGCAGTACTTC	CASNRLAASYEQYF
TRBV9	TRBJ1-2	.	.	TGTGCCAGCAGCGCAGTGGGATCCTATGGCTACACCTTC	CASSAVGSYGYTF
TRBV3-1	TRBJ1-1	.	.	TGTGCCAGCAGCCACACGGGGGATGGAAACACTGAAGCTTTCTTT	CASSHTGDGNTEAFF
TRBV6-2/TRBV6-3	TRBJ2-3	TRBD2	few	TGTGCCAGCAGTTACCTGGGACTAGCGTCGGATACGCAGTATTTT	CASSYLGLASDTQYF